The 16 T cell receptor beta chains in this list originate from one sample, sequenced in a study of beta chain features in type 1 diabetes. Overall study results and limits: Shorter TCRB CDR3s, moderately but significantly so, marked every one of the four CD4+ subsets in Type 1 diabetes patients.

What these receptors recognize is not known. TCRB transcripts that were expressed got sequenced, as all of the isolated RNA had been reverse transcribed. Profiled with immunoSEQ multiplex PCR; TCRdb holds only in-frame clones, not every one. The sample lists 140,000 or so clones; about 12% were seen once. The sample comprised central memory CD4+ T cells from blood. These receptors were collected from a man aged 18-30 years with type 1 diabetes.

This clone was seen at least ten times. This CDR3 is also generated by other DNA sequences in the sample. The V and J genes are TRBV4-1 and TRBJ2-1; the match to TRBD2 covers 13 bases. The germline V gene encodes CDR1 MGHRA and CDR2 YSYEKL. The junction had 7 bases not matched to a gene; V was cut back by 1 base and J by 7 bases. This CDR3 is built from 17 residues. The CDR3 DNA sequence: TGCGCCAGCAGCCAAGGTCGGACTAGCGGGGGAGGTAATGAGCAGTTCTTC. This gives the protein CASSQGRTSGGGNEQFF.

This clone was seen only a few times. The chain links TRBV29-1 to TRBJ1-3, with D uncertain. The germline gives CDR1 SQVTM, CDR2 ANQGSEA. The CDR3 is 13 residues long. The V end was cut by 3 bases, the J end by 3 bases, with 9 bases between. The CDR3 region is CSVESGLGNTIYF. For the CDR3, the DNA is TGCAGCGTTGAGTCGGGCCTTGGAAACACCATATATTTT.

J is TRBJ1-1 and V is TRBV2; D is unresolved. Looked up from germline, CDR1 is SNHLY and CDR2 is FYNNEI. Trimming cost V 7 bases and J 0 bases, with 9 bases left between them. The CDR3 extends over 13 amino acids. The CDR3 reads CASKLQMNTEAFF. As DNA, the CDR3 is TGTGCCAGCAAGCTACAAATGAACACTGAAGCTTTCTTT.

The V and J genes are TRBV25-1 and TRBJ2-4; 8 bases fit TRBD1. The germline V gene has CDR1 MGHDK and CDR2 SYGVNS. J gave up 0 bases and V 11 bases, and 12 bases lay outside the gene matches. CDR3 size: 16 residues. In nucleotides, the CDR3 is TGTGCCCGACCGATGGGACAGGAGCTAGCCAAAAACATTCAGTACTTC. It specifies CARPMGQELAKNIQYF.

This chain connects TRBV5-1 to TRBJ2-7, with D unresolved. Between the trimmed V and J ends, which lost 0 bases and 2 bases, there was a span of 9 bases. The CDR3 is 14 residues long. In germline, CDR1 is SGHRS, CDR2 YFSETQ. The CDR3 DNA sequence: TGCGCCAGCAGCTTGGAGGGCAGTACCTACGAGCAGTACTTC. This encodes CASSLEGSTYEQYF.

The chain employs TRBV29-1 and TRBJ2-2; D is possibly TRBD2 (6 bases). The V end was cut by 1 base, the J end by 3 bases, with 24 bases between. Looked up from germline, CDR1 is SQVTM and CDR2 is ANQGSEA. CDR3 size: 19 residues. The CDR3 DNA reads TGCAGCGTTGAAGGGGGACTCAGGAGGGGCGCAGGCGACACCGGGGAGCTGTTTTTT. Amino acids: CSVEGGLRRGAGDTGELFF.

This clone was found a few times. The chain links TRBV7-9 to TRBJ2-5; D is unclear. Germline V CDR1 and CDR2: SEHNR, FQNEAQ (reference sequence). The CDR3 loop spans 14 amino acids. V was clipped by 1 base and J by 1 base, with 7 bases between them. CDR3 amino acids: CASSLGNLQETQYF. DNA for the CDR3: TGTGCCAGCAGCTTAGGGAACCTCCAAGAGACCCAGTACTTC.

This clone was detected only a few times. The CDR3 is CAWSRQGSTEAFF. The CDR3 DNA is TGTGCCTGGAGCAGACAGGGGAGCACTGAAGCTTTCTTT. J is TRBJ1-1 and V is TRBV30; 8 nucleotides align to TRBD1. Looked up from germline, CDR1 is GTSNPN and CDR2 is SVGIG (reference sequence). Unmatched junction bases numbered 4, after V lost 3 bases and J lost 4 bases. The CDR3 consists of 13 residues.

This chain links TRBV10-3 with TRBJ2-7; 10 nucleotides align to TRBD1. The CDR3 runs to 15 residues. CDR1 is ENHRY, CDR2 SYGVKD, per germline. V lost 10 bases, J lost 3 bases, and 12 bases stayed unmatched. The DNA of the CDR3 is TGTGCCACGTTGAAAACCGGGACAGGGGTCTACGAGCAGTACTTC. It is translated as CATLKTGTGVYEQYF.

The rearrangement uses TRBV11-1 and TRBJ2-5; 11 nucleotides align to TRBD2. The CDR3 has 16 amino acids. With V trimmed by 5 bases and J by 1 base, 6 bases remained unmatched. Germline-derived CDR1 and CDR2 are SGHAT and FQDESV (reference sequence). In DNA, the CDR3 is TGTGCCAGCAGCCCAAGGACTAGCGGGCTCCAAGAGACCCAGTACTTC. This sequence encodes CASSPRTSGLQETQYF.

This clone was recorded only once. The rearrangement joins TRBV11-3 to TRBJ2-4; 10 nucleotides align to TRBD1. J gave up 9 bases and V 5 bases, and 10 bases lay outside the gene matches. This CDR3 is 15 amino acids long. Germline loops: CDR1 SGHNT, CDR2 YENEEA. CDR3 sequence (DNA): TGTGCCAGCAGCCGTCCCGGGACAGGGGCCGGCATTCAGTACTTC. It yields the protein CASSRPGTGAGIQYF.

This clone was observed a single time. This chain joins TRBV5-4 and TRBJ2-4; the D gene is possibly TRBD1 (6 bases). The ends were cut back, 0 bases at V and 0 bases at J, with 16 bases in the middle. Looked up from germline, CDR1 is SGHNT and CDR2 is YYREEE (reference sequence). The CDR3 contains 18 residues. The CDR3 sequence: CASSLGSGVNLAKNIQYF. The CDR3 coding sequence is TGTGCCAGCAGCTTGGGGTCAGGGGTCAATCTAGCCAAAAACATTCAGTACTTC. Drawing the rest from reference TRBV5-4 and TRBJ2-4, the complete variable domain is ETGVTQSPTHLIKTRGQQVTLRCSSQSGHNTVSWYQQALGQGPQFIFQYYREEENGRGNFPPRFSGLQFPNYSSELNVNALELDDSALYLCASSLGSGVNLAKNIQYFGAGTRLSVL.

The V call is TRBV5-4, the J call TRBJ2-1; 10 bases are shared with TRBD2. The CDR3 totals 14 residues. Trimming removed 3 bases from V and 10 bases from J; junction bases left unmatched: 7. Germline V gives CDR1 SGHNT, CDR2 YYREEE (reference sequence). CDR3 nucleotides: TGTGCCAGCAGCTGGTCTAGCGGGGGTGGAGAGCAGTTCTTC. Its translation is CASSWSSGGGEQFF.

The J gene is TRBJ2-7, the V gene TRBV6-1; D gene unclear. Trimming left V 3 bases short and J 2 bases short, with 14 bases between. The CDR3 sequence is 15 residues long. Germline V lookup: CDR1 MNHNS, CDR2 SASEGT. CDR3 coding DNA: TGTGCCAGCAGTGATATGGCAGAACAAACCTACGAGCAGTACTTC. Translation: CASSDMAEQTYEQYF.

The chain couples TRBV28 to TRBJ1-6; 10 bases fit TRBD1. V dropped 5 bases and J dropped 8; count of bases not matched to a gene: 3. Germline V gene lookup returns CDR1 MDHEN and CDR2 SYDVKM. The CDR3 loop spans 14 amino acids. In nucleotides, the CDR3 is TGTGCCAGCAGTGCCGGGACAGGGGATTCACCCCTCCACTTT. Amino acid sequence: CASSAGTGDSPLHF.

The chain carries TRBV30 and TRBJ2-6; no clear D. The CDR3 sequence is 15 residues long. Deletions cut 4 bases from V and 4 bases from J, with 14 bases between. Looked up from germline, CDR1 is GTSNPN and CDR2 is SVGIG (reference sequence). CDR3 in DNA: TGTGCCTGGATAGACATCCACTCCGGGGCCAACGTCCTGACTTTC. This sequence encodes CAWIDIHSGANVLTF.